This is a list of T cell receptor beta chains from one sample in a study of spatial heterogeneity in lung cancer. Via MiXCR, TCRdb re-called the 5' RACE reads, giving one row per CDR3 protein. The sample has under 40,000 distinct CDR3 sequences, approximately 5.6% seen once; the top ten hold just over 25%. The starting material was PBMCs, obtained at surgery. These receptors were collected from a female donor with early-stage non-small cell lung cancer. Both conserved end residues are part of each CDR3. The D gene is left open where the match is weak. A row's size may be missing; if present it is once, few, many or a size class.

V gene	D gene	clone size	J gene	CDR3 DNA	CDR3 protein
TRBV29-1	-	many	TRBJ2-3	TGCAGCGTTGAAATATTTGGTAACCCGATCGGTACGCAGTATTTT	CSVEIFGNPIGTQYF
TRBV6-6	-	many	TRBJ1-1	TGTGCCAGCAGTCTCCTGGAAGGGCGCGGCACTGAAGCTTTCTTT	CASSLLEGRGTEAFF
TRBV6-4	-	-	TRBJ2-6	TGTGCCAGCAGTGAGCGGAGCTCTGGGGCCAACGTCCTGACTTTC	CASSERSSGANVLTF
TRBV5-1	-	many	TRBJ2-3	TGCGCCAGCAGCTTGGACGGGGGCACAGATACGCAGTATTTT	CASSLDGGTDTQYF
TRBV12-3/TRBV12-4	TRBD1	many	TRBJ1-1	TGTGCCAGCAGACAGGGGAGCACTGAAGCTTTCTTT	CASRQGSTEAFF
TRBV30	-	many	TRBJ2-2	TGTGCCTGGAGTGTGTCCCGTAGGAACACCGGGGAGCTGTTTTTT	CAWSVSRRNTGELFF
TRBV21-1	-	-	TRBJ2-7	TGTGCCAGCAGCAACGGTTTAAGGGGACGTGGAAGCTCCGAGCAGTACTTC	CASSNGLRGRGSSEQYF
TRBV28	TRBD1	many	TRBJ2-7	TGTGCCAGCAGTCCGGGACAGTTAAGGTCCTACGAGCAGTACTTC	CASSPGQLRSYEQYF
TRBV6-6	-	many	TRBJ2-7	TGTGCCAGCAGTTCCCGGCAGGCAGCCTCCTACGAGCAGTACTTC	CASSSRQAASYEQYF
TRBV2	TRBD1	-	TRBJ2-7	TGTGCCAGTGGGGACAGGGCGTCCTACGAGCAGTACTTC	CASGDRASYEQYF
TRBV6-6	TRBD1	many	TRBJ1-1	TGTGCCAGCAGGAAGGGACAGGGGAACACTGAAGCTTTCTTT	CASRKGQGNTEAFF
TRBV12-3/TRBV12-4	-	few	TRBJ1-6	TGTGCCAGCAGTCCCGCAGGGACCGGCGGTAATTCACCCCTCCACTTT	CASSPAGTGGNSPLHF
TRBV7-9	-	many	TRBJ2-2	TGTGCCACCTCCCGGGCACGGAACACCGGGGAGCTGTTTTTT	CATSRARNTGELFF
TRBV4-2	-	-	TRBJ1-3	TGTGCCAGCAGCCAAGAGGGGTACTTAAACACCATATATTTT	CASSQEGYLNTIYF
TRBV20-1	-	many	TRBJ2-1	TGCAGTGCGGGAGCGACAAGGAATGAGCAGTTCTTC	CSAGATRNEQFF
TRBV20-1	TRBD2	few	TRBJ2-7	TGCAGTGCTTCCGGGACTAGCGTCTCCTCCGAGCAGTACTTC	CSASGTSVSSEQYF
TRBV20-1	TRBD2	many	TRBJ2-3	TGCAGTGCGTCAGCGGGGGGCGGAGATACGCAGTATTTT	CSASAGGGDTQYF
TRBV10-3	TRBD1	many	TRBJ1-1	TGTGCCATCAGTGAGTTCCGGGACAGGGGCACTGAAGCTTTCTTT	CAISEFRDRGTEAFF
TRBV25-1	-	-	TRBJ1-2	TGTGCCAGCAGTGAATCAGGGGTTCGTGGCTACACCTTC	CASSESGVRGYTF
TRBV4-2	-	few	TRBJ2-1	TGTGCCAGCAGGAGGGGCTATGAGCAGTTCTTC	CASRRGYEQFF
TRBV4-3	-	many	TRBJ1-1	TGCGCCAGCAGCCAAGGGGGGATGGACACTGAAGCTTTCTTT	CASSQGGMDTEAFF
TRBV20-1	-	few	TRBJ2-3	TGCAGTGCTAGAGCGGGCGGGACAGATACGCAGTATTTT	CSARAGGTDTQYF
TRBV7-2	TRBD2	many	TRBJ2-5	TGTGCCAGCAGTTCCCAGGGAGGGGCCCAGTACTTC	CASSSQGGAQYF
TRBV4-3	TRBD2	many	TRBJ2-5	TGCGCCAGCAGCCAAGATTGGGCTAGCGGATACCAAGAGACCCAGTACTTC	CASSQDWASGYQETQYF
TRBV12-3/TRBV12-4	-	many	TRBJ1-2	TGTGCCAGCACTCAGGGGCACCTAATCTTC	CASTQGHLIF
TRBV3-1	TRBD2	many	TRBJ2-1	TGTGCCAGCAGCCCAACGGGACTAGCGGGGGACTATGAGCAGTTCTTC	CASSPTGLAGDYEQFF
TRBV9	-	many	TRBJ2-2	TGTGCCAGCAGCGTAGGACTGGGCACCGGGGAGCTGTTTTTT	CASSVGLGTGELFF
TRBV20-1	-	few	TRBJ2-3	TGCAGTGCTAGAGATCACGGCGGGGCGGGGGATACGCAGTATTTT	CSARDHGGAGDTQYF
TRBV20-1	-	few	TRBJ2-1	TGCAGTGCTAGAGATCCCCGCGGGTCCAATGAGCAGTTCTTC	CSARDPRGSNEQFF
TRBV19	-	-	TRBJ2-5	TGTGCCAGTAGTATAGAGGCCAGCAGCGGAGAGACCCAGTACTTC	CASSIEASSGETQYF
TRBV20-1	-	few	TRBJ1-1	TGCAGTGCCCTCTCGGACTGGACAAACACTGAAGCTTTCTTT	CSALSDWTNTEAFF
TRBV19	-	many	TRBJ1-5	TGTGCCAGTAGTAGGGGCCAAGCTTATAGCAATCAGCCCCAGCATTTT	CASSRGQAYSNQPQHF
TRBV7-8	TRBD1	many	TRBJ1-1	TGTGCCAGCAGCTTAGCGACAGGGACTGAAGCTTTCTTT	CASSLATGTEAFF
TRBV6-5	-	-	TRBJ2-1	TGTGCCAGCAGTTATGGTCAGGGAGGTACAATGACGCAGTTCTTC	CASSYGQGGTMTQFF
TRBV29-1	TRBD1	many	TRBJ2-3	TGCAGCGCCCGGGACAGGGTGAACCCCACAGATACGCAGTATTTT	CSARDRVNPTDTQYF
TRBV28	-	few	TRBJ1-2	TGTGCCAGCAGTCACGGGACAAACTATGGCTACACCTTC	CASSHGTNYGYTF
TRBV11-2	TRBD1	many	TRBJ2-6	TGTGCCAGCAGGCTCATAGGGGGCCCCTCTGGGGCCAACGTCCTGACTTTC	CASRLIGGPSGANVLTF
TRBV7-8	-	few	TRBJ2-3	TGTGCCAGCAGCTCGCGGGGGCAACGCACAGATACGCAGTATTTT	CASSSRGQRTDTQYF
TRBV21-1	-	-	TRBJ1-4	TGTGCCAGCAGCAGCCGGGACAGGGAGAATGAAAAACTGTTTTTT	CASSSRDRENEKLFF
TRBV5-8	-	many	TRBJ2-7	TGTGCCAGCAGTTTTGACCACCGGGGACCCTACGAGCAGTACTTC	CASSFDHRGPYEQYF
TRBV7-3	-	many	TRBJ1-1	TGTGCCAGCAGCCCCTTTGCGGGGAGCACTGAAGCTTTCTTT	CASSPFAGSTEAFF
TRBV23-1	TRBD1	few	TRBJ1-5	TGCGCCAGCAGCCGAACGGGACAGGGGAGCAATCAGCCCCAGCATTTT	CASSRTGQGSNQPQHF
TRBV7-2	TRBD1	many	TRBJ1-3	TGTGCCAGCAGCTTCTCACAGGGGAGCTCTGGAAACACCATATATTTT	CASSFSQGSSGNTIYF
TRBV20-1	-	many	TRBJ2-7	TGCAGTGTTGCCGGCTCCTACGAGCAGTACTTC	CSVAGSYEQYF
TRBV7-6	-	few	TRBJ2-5	TGTGCCAGCAGCCCACTATATCGGGCAGAAGAGACCCAGTACTTC	CASSPLYRAEETQYF
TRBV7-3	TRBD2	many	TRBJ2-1	TGTGCCAGCAGCTTATTACCTAGCGGGGGGAAGCAGTTCTTC	CASSLLPSGGKQFF